These 20 T cell receptor beta chains share one sample of origin, sequenced in a study of cytomegalovirus exposure and HLA in healthy donors. 60 Vbeta and 13 Jbeta primers were used in PCR. TCRdb's table, derived via immunoSEQ multiplex PCR, lists solely in-frame clones and lacks some. The data show fewer than 200,000 clones, about 90% seen once. The material sequenced was PBMCs. The receptor source for this set is a girl under three years old in good health and CMV-seronegative.

CDR3 coding DNA: TGTGCCAGTAGTATAAGCAGCGGGAGCCCCTCCTACGAGCAGTACTTC. Its protein is CASSISSGSPSYEQYF. The chain has TRBV19 and TRBJ2-7; the match to TRBD2 covers 8 bases. CDR3 size: 16 residues. J lost 0 bases, V lost 2 bases, and 6 bases had no gene match. Germline V gene lookup returns CDR1 LNHDA and CDR2 SQIVND (reference sequence).

This clone has just one count. This chain connects TRBV7-8 to TRBJ1-2; 7 bases fit TRBD1. After removal of 3 bases from V and 7 bases from J, the junction contained 11 bases not matched to a gene. CDR1 SGHVS and CDR2 FQNEAQ come from the germline V gene. This CDR3 is built from 15 residues. The CDR3 DNA is TGTGCCAGCAGCTTCAGACCGGGACAGAGGGCTGGCTACACCTTC. It yields the protein CASSFRPGQRAGYTF.

The chain carries TRBV9 and TRBJ1-1; 8 bases line up with TRBD1. Germline-derived CDR1 and CDR2 are SGDLS and YYNGEE. V trimming: 3 bases; J trimming: 4 bases; junction bases outside the gene matches: 2. The CDR3 loop spans 13 amino acids. The CDR3 DNA follows: TGTGCCAGCAGCGCCACAGGGGGCACTGAAGCTTTCTTT. Translated, it gives CASSATGGTEAFF.

This chain links TRBV13 with TRBJ2-3, with D tentatively TRBD2 (5 bases). Trimming stripped 8 bases from V and 1 base from J, with 13 bases between. CDR1 is PRHDT, CDR2 FYEKMQ, per germline (reference sequence). The CDR3 spans 14 residues. CDR3 loop: CASSAGRGTDTQYF. The CDR3, as DNA: TGTGCCAGCTCGGCGGGCCGGGGCACAGATACGCAGTATTTT.

The chain joins TRBV5-8 to TRBJ1-1; 7 bases fit TRBD1. The germline V gene encodes CDR1 SGHTS and CDR2 YDEGEE. This CDR3 spans 16 amino acids. J lost 5 bases, V lost 0 bases, and 10 bases had no gene match. This CDR3 is CASSLENRGGVTEAFF. Written as DNA, the CDR3 is TGTGCCAGCAGCTTGGAGAACAGGGGAGGAGTGACTGAAGCTTTCTTT.

The CDR3 nucleotides read TGTGCCATCAGTGATAACTTGGGTGTCGGGGAGCAGTACTTC. This encodes CAISDNLGVGEQYF. The chain uses TRBV10-3 and TRBJ2-7; D remains ambiguous. Per germline, CDR1 ENHRY and CDR2 SYGVKD. V gave up 3 bases and J gave up 7 bases, with 16 bases separating them. There are 14 residues in the CDR3.

V is TRBV15 and J is TRBJ2-7; D possibly corresponds to TRBD2 (5 bases). V gave up 0 bases and J gave up 5 bases, with 20 bases separating them. This CDR3 has 17 residues. CDR1 is LNHNV and CDR2 is YYDKDF in the germline V gene (reference sequence). CDR3 sequence (DNA): TGTGCCACCAGCAGAGATTATTTGGCAGAGGGTATCGACGAGCAGTACTTC. It codes for CATSRDYLAEGIDEQYF.

In nucleotides, the CDR3 is TGTGCCAGTAACGGGGGGGGGACAGATACGCAGTATTTT. Its protein is CASNGGGTDTQYF. The chain employs TRBV19 and TRBJ2-3, with 8 bases lining up with TRBD2. J was trimmed by 3 bases and V by 7 bases; bases with no gene match: 3. CDR1 is LNHDA and CDR2 is SQIVND in the germline V gene (reference sequence). The CDR3 is made up of 13 amino acids.

The chain joins TRBV20-1 to TRBJ2-1; D is perhaps TRBD1 (6 bases). Germline V gene sequence: CDR1 DFQATT, CDR2 SNEGSKA (reference sequence). CDR3 length equals 11 residues. CDR3 coding DNA: TGCAGGCCAGGGGCAGGCAATGAGCAGTTCTTC. Translated: CRPGAGNEQFF.

The gene calls are TRBV6-5 and TRBJ1-4; TRBD1 is a possible D gene (5 bases). This CDR3 comprises 15 residues. Per germline, CDR1 MNHEY and CDR2 SVGAGI. V lost 0 bases and J 4 bases, leaving 9 bases between the germline ends. The CDR3 DNA is TGTGCCAGCAGTTACTCGGGGACTATTAATGAAAAACTGTTTTTT. It codes for CASSYSGTINEKLFF.

The V and J genes are TRBV21-1 and TRBJ1-4. TRBV21-1 is assigned pseudogene status. This CDR3 comprises 17 residues. In nucleotides, the CDR3 is TGTGCCAGCAGCAAAGTTGATCGGGGGGGCTCTAATGAAAAACTGTTTTTT. Residues: CASSKVDRGGSNEKLFF.

This sequence joins TRBV6-4 and TRBJ1-2; maybe TRBD1 (5 bases). Germline values: CDR1 MRHNA, CDR2 SNTAGT. Trimming pared 4 bases from V and 4 bases from J, leaving 10 bases between. The CDR3 totals 13 residues. The CDR3 reads CASSAGATYGYTF. Here the CDR3 DNA reads TGTGCCAGCAGTGCTGGGGCTACCTATGGCTACACCTTC.

The chain has TRBV9 and TRBJ1-2; maybe TRBD1 (6 bases). CDR1 SGDLS and CDR2 YYNGEE come from the germline V gene. This CDR3 has 14 residues. The ends were cut back, 0 bases at V and 6 bases at J, with 12 bases in the middle. CDR3 region: CASSVGRQVNGYTF. For the CDR3, the DNA is TGTGCCAGCAGCGTAGGACGACAGGTCAATGGCTACACCTTC.

The V call is TRBV9, the J call TRBJ1-5; D is uncertain. V was clipped by 0 bases and J by 2 bases, with 9 bases between them. CDR1 and CDR2 (germline): SGDLS, YYNGEE. CDR3 size: 15 residues. For the CDR3, the DNA is TGTGCCAGCAGCGTAGGGGTGGCGGGCAATCAGCCCCAGCATTTT. Translated, it gives CASSVGVAGNQPQHF.

The CDR3 nucleotides are TGTGCCAGCAGCTTAGCGGCCCAGGGGTTAAGCGAGCAGTACTTC. This gives the protein CASSLAAQGLSEQYF. The rearrangement uses TRBV7-9 and TRBJ2-7, with a weak D call TRBD1 (6 bases). The length of the CDR3 is 15 residues. Germline V gene lookup returns CDR1 SEHNR and CDR2 FQNEAQ (reference sequence). Trimming removed 0 bases from V and 6 bases from J, with 15 bases in between.

The chain has TRBV9 and TRBJ2-7, with D possibly matching TRBD2 (6 bases). The CDR3 sequence is 15 residues long. V lost 0 bases and J lost 8, with 18 bases in between. Germline V gene lookup returns CDR1 SGDLS and CDR2 YYNGEE. This chain's CDR3 is CASSVGDSPVGKQYF. The DNA for the CDR3 is TGTGCCAGCAGCGTAGGGGACTCACCCGTCGGTAAGCAGTACTTC.

V and J are TRBV7-6 and TRBJ2-1; D call uncertain. Germline CDR1 and CDR2: SGHVS and FNYEAQ. The CDR3 covers 13 residues. V was pared by 5 bases and J by 6 bases, with 11 bases between. CDR3 coding DNA: TGTGCCAGCAGCCCCTACCTCCCCAATGAGCAGTTCTTC. Translation: CASSPYLPNEQFF.

Only a few counts were recorded for this clone. The rearrangement links TRBV29-1 to TRBJ1-2; 11 nucleotides line up with TRBD1. Germline CDR1 and CDR2: SQVTM and ANQGSEA. Trimming took 4 bases from V and 6 from J; bases not matched to a gene: 10. This CDR3 has 15 residues. This CDR3 is CSVGGQGGPGDGYTF. DNA for the CDR3: TGCAGCGTTGGGGGACAGGGGGGCCCCGGGGATGGCTACACCTTC.

The chain has TRBV19 and TRBJ2-1; D is ambiguous. CDR3 length: 10 amino acids. Germline V gene lookup returns CDR1 LNHDA and CDR2 SQIVND (reference sequence). The V end lost 5 bases, the J end lost 12 bases, and 8 bases lay between the germline ends. CDR3 DNA sequence: TGTGCCAGTAGTGATGGCAGGCAGTTCTTC. Its translation: CASSDGRQFF.

The rearrangement links TRBV9 to TRBJ1-2; 8 positions match TRBD1. CDR3 length equals 12 residues. Looked up from germline, CDR1 is SGDLS and CDR2 is YYNGEE. V shed 5 bases, J shed 4 bases, and the junction held 1 base outside the gene matches. In nucleotides, the CDR3 is TGTGCCAGCAGGACAGGGGCCTATGGCTACACCTTC. Protein product: CASRTGAYGYTF.